The next 15 T cell receptor beta chains were all read from a single sample in a study of early T cells in non-severe SARS-CoV-2 infection (dated by TCRdb to about 2021). Receptors were amplified or captured by 5' RACE. Instrument used: NextSeq 500. TCRdb ran its own pipeline on the public reads, namely fastp trimming at Q25 and MiXCR clone calling, and kept in-frame beta chains. Identical CDR3 protein sequences are pooled into one entry, listed with their most common genes and DNA. This sample is represented by some 62,000 distinct CDR3 sequences; approximately 9.3% of them were singletons. The ten largest make up 1.2% of the sample. Sequenced: whole blood. These receptors originate from an adult who was a healthcare worker with PCR-confirmed SARS-CoV-2 infection or an uninfected control (not recorded which).

The gene calls are TRBV5-1 and TRBJ2-2; D is ambiguous. V lost 0 bases and J 5 bases, leaving 5 bases between the germline ends. Germline values: CDR1 SGHRS, CDR2 YFSETQ. The CDR3 contains 13 residues. CDR3 sequence (DNA): TGCGCCAGCAGCTTGGGGGAAACCGGGGAGCTGTTTTTT. Translated: CASSLGETGELFF.

The J gene is TRBJ1-2, the V gene TRBV6-6; tentatively, D is TRBD1 (5 bases). Germline V lookup: CDR1 MNHNY, CDR2 SVGAGI (reference sequence). The CDR3 consists of 14 residues. Trimming took off 5 bases at V and 6 bases at J, with 16 bases between the two ends. In DNA form, the CDR3 reads TGTGCCAGCAGTACCGGAGGCGGAGGGGATGGCTACACCTTC. It specifies CASSTGGGGDGYTF.

This clonotype showed up many times. J is TRBJ2-3 and V is TRBV12-3 or TRBV12-4, with 14 nucleotides matching TRBD2. CDR3 length: 14 amino acids. After removal of 6 bases from V and 4 bases from J, the junction contained 0 bases not matched to a gene. CDR3 protein: CASRTSGGADTQYF. The CDR3 DNA reads as TGTGCCAGCAGGACTAGCGGGGGGGCAGATACGCAGTATTTT.

This clonotype has just a few counts. The J gene is TRBJ1-2, the V gene TRBV20-1; the D gene is possibly TRBD1 (5 bases). The CDR3 loop spans 14 amino acids. Germline assignment: CDR1 DFQATT and CDR2 SNEGSKA (reference sequence). Trimming stripped 0 bases from V and 6 bases from J, with 14 bases between. The CDR3 region has the DNA TGCAGTGCTAGAGAAGCAGGGCGGCTCGATGGCTACACCTTC. Protein sequence: CSAREAGRLDGYTF.

This clonotype was recorded many times. V and J are TRBV25-1 and TRBJ2-3; 7 bases agree with TRBD1. CDR1 and CDR2 from the germline V gene are MGHDK and SYGVNS. V shed 3 bases, J shed 4 bases, and the junction held 4 bases outside the gene matches. The CDR3 loop spans 14 amino acids. The CDR3 is CASSDPTGPDTQYF. CDR3 bases: TGTGCCAGCAGTGACCCGACAGGGCCAGATACGCAGTATTTT.

This clonotype has ten or more counts. The rearrangement joins TRBV27 to TRBJ2-6; 12 bases line up with TRBD1. The CDR3 consists of 16 residues. V lost 6 bases to trimming and J lost 4 bases; unmatched junction nucleotides: 4. Germline V CDR1 and CDR2: MNHEY, SMNVEV (reference sequence). This chain's CDR3 is CASSRDRGLGANVLTF. DNA for the CDR3: TGTGCCAGCAGCCGGGACAGGGGGCTGGGGGCCAACGTCCTGACTTTC.

Many counts were recorded for this clonotype. The genes are TRBV19 and TRBJ2-3; 9 positions agree with TRBD2. The CDR3 spans 16 residues. Germline V CDR1 and CDR2: LNHDA, SQIVND (reference sequence). The V and J ends lost 2 bases and 2 bases, in that order; junction bases with no gene match: 5. The CDR3 nucleotides are TGTGCCAGTAGTATACAACAGCGGGGGGCCACAGATACGCAGTATTTT. This sequence encodes CASSIQQRGATDTQYF.

This clonotype was seen at least ten times. This sequence joins TRBV5-6 and TRBJ1-5; D remains ambiguous. The CDR3 covers 13 residues. The V end lost 2 bases, the J end lost 5 bases, and 8 bases lay between the germline ends. The germline V gene has CDR1 SGHDT and CDR2 YYEEEE. This chain's CDR3 is CASSFREYQPQHF. The CDR3, as DNA: TGTGCCAGCAGCTTCCGCGAGTATCAGCCCCAGCATTTT.

V and J are TRBV7-8 and TRBJ1-4; 8 nucleotides match TRBD1. Germline V gives CDR1 SGHVS, CDR2 FQNEAQ. CDR3 length: 15 amino acids. V lost 5 bases, J lost 8 bases, and 10 bases stayed unmatched. The CDR3 DNA is TGTGCCAGCAGCGCGAACCGGGACAGGCGAGAAAAACTGTTTTTT. Amino acids: CASSANRDRREKLFF.

CDR3: CASSTSGGHAGEQFF. As DNA, the CDR3 is TGTGCCAGCAGCACAAGCGGGGGGCACGCGGGAGAGCAGTTCTTC. The chain carries TRBV11-3 and TRBJ2-1; TRBD2 matches 9 bases. The V segment lost 5 bases and the J segment 10 bases; nucleotides outside the gene matches: 12. The germline V gene encodes CDR1 SGHNT and CDR2 YENEEA. The CDR3 sequence is 15 residues long.

This clonotype has only a few counts. The rearrangement links TRBV2 to TRBJ2-3; D remains ambiguous. The CDR3 loop spans 14 amino acids. CDR1 SNHLY and CDR2 FYNNEI come from the germline V gene. The V end was cut by 4 bases, the J end by 3 bases, with 11 bases between. CDR3 sequence (DNA): TGTGCCAGCAGTGTTAGGCATGATACAGATACGCAGTATTTT. This translates into CASSVRHDTDTQYF.

This clonotype was seen repeatedly, ten times or more. The V gene is TRBV5-1, the J gene TRBJ1-1, with 9 bases identical to TRBD1. This CDR3 region has 17 residues. Unmatched junction bases numbered 12, after V lost 0 bases and J lost 6 bases. Per the germline V gene, CDR1 is SGHRS and CDR2 is YFSETQ. CDR3 bases: TGCGCCAGCAGCTTGGAAGGGACAGGGCCCGGCACCGCTGAAGCTTTCTTT. Protein: CASSLEGTGPGTAEAFF.

The chain couples TRBV11-2 to TRBJ2-7, with 9 nucleotides matching TRBD1. Germline V lookup: CDR1 SGHAT, CDR2 FQNNGV. The ends lost 5 bases at V and 5 bases at J; junction bases unmatched: 7. There are 14 residues in the CDR3. The CDR3 DNA reads TGTGCCAGCAGCAAACCGGGACAGGGCCACGAGCAGTACGTC. It encodes CASSKPGQGHEQYV.

The chain carries TRBV15 and TRBJ2-3; 7 bases line up with TRBD1. Looked up from germline, CDR1 is LNHNV and CDR2 is YYDKDF (reference sequence). V was pared by 3 bases and J by 0 bases, with 3 bases of the junction left unmatched. CDR3 size: 15 residues. CDR3 residues: CATSRDRTSTDTQYF. The CDR3 DNA reads TGTGCCACCAGCAGGGACAGGACTAGCACAGATACGCAGTATTTT.

This clonotype was detected ten times or more. V and J are TRBV5-1 and TRBJ2-3; D call uncertain. The length of the CDR3 is 14 residues. From germline, CDR1 is SGHRS and CDR2 YFSETQ. V gave up 0 bases and J gave up 5 bases, with 10 bases separating them. CDR3 nucleotides: TGCGCCAGCAGCTTGGACCTGTCGGAAGATACGCAGTATTTT. This gives the protein CASSLDLSEDTQYF.